The T cell receptor (beta chain) under discussion was sequenced for a study of control samples from healthy donors and cancer patients. The method was immunoSEQ multiplex PCR; TCRdb's version includes in-frame clones alone and lacks a portion of them. The sample consists of fewer than 200,000 clones, around nine tenths of them appearing once. Germline V gives CDR1 KGHSH, CDR2 LQKENI. The CDR3 spans 12 residues. V lost 1 base and J 8 bases, leaving 8 bases between the germline ends. The chain uses TRBV18 and TRBJ1-1; D uncertain. This receptor was obtained from a young man in good health. Sequenced: blood. The CDR3 DNA is TGTGCCAGCTCACCACGGGAGACCGAAGCTTTCTTT. It specifies CASSPRETEAFF.